The entry below describes one TCR beta chain. The data were obtained in a study of OX40 agonist ivuxolimab in advanced cancers. In the study overall: Of the patients, three showed partial responses, one with hepatocellular carcinoma and two with cutaneous melanoma.

Measured with immunoSEQ multiplex PCR; TCRdb has only the in-frame clones, and not every one. The sample records 65,000 to 75,000 clones, roughly 84% being singletons. The germline V gene has CDR1 SGHNT and CDR2 YYREEE (reference sequence). The CDR3 length is 14 residues. Trimming cost V 4 bases and J 6 bases; bases outside gene matches: 4. The receptor comes from an adult with an advanced solid tumor such as melanoma, head and neck, liver or kidney cancer. The rearrangement joins TRBV5-4 to TRBJ2-1; 10 bases agree with TRBD2. The source was CD4+ or CD8+ T cells sorted from blood, collected in a trial of the OX40 agonist ivuxolimab. The CDR3: CASSLRLAGNEQFF. The CDR3 region has the DNA TGTGCCAGCAGCCTCCGACTAGCGGGCAATGAGCAGTTCTTC.